The 12 T cell receptor beta chains presented below share a single source sample, sequenced in a study of human T cells and chemical hapten exposure. Each CDR3 protein is one row after TCRdb ran MiXCR on the RACE reads. The table has tens of thousands of distinct CDR3 sequences, approximately 9.7% seen once. Time point denoted: healthy volunteer bleed at 2 weeks. RNA extraction used unfractionated whole blood as the source of total RNA. The sample consisted of whole blood. These receptors came from a female donor in good health. Some clones in this sample may be carry-over from other donors' samples.

This clonotype was seen many times. This rearrangement joins TRBV5-1 to TRBJ1-1, with D unresolved. Trimming cost V 2 bases and J 6 bases, with 11 bases left between them. The CDR3 totals 13 residues. Germline CDR1 SGHRS, CDR2 YFSETQ. The CDR3 DNA reads TGCGCCAGCAGCTTAACCTTACACGCTGAAGCTTTCTTT. Translation: CASSLTLHAEAFF.

This clonotype was recorded many times. The V and J genes are TRBV29-1 and TRBJ2-5; 8 bases fit TRBD2. The germline V gene encodes CDR1 SQVTM and CDR2 ANQGSEA. CDR3 length equals 14 residues. J gave up 1 base and V 4 bases, and 5 bases lay outside the gene matches. The CDR3 nucleotides are TGCAGCGTTGCCAGCGGGAGCCTCCAAGAGACCCAGTACTTC. Protein sequence: CSVASGSLQETQYF.

This clonotype has just a few counts. J is TRBJ2-5 and V is TRBV4-3, with D uncertain. The CDR3 extends over 14 amino acids. The V gene's germline CDR1 is LGHNA and CDR2 YSLEER. The germline V and J ends were trimmed by 2 bases and 5 bases, with 12 bases remaining between them. The CDR3 coding sequence is TGCGCCAGCAGCCAACTAGGGTCCGGGGAGACCCAGTACTTC. Its protein product is CASSQLGSGETQYF.

This clonotype was detected only a few times. The V and J genes are TRBV6-1 and TRBJ2-3; 8 bases agree with TRBD1. J was trimmed by 1 base and V by 1 base; bases with no gene match: 4. This CDR3 has 16 residues. Germline CDR1 MNHNS, CDR2 SASEGT. In nucleotides, the CDR3 is TGTGCCAGCAGTGAAGTAGTGGGACAGGGCACAGATACGCAGTATTTT. Translating gives CASSEVVGQGTDTQYF.

This clonotype was detected only a few times. The J gene is TRBJ1-2, the V gene TRBV28; possibly TRBD1 for D (6 bases). The CDR3 contains 14 residues. The V and J ends lost 6 bases and 1 base respectively, with 12 bases between them. Germline V gene sequence: CDR1 MDHEN, CDR2 SYDVKM. Here the CDR3 reads CASSPSRGNYGYTF. The CDR3 DNA sequence: TGTGCCAGCAGCCCGTCCAGGGGTAACTATGGCTACACCTTC.

The rearrangement uses TRBV4-1 and TRBJ2-5; TRBD2 matches 12 bases. Germline V gene sequence: CDR1 MGHRA, CDR2 YSYEKL. This CDR3 region has 16 residues. J lost 4 bases, V lost 0 bases, and 3 bases had no gene match. The DNA for the CDR3 is TGCGCCAGCAGCCAAGAGCTAGCGGGGGGGGGAGAGACCCAGTACTTC. Its protein product is CASSQELAGGGETQYF.

The V call is TRBV12-3 or TRBV12-4, the J call TRBJ1-1, with 7 bases aligning to TRBD1. CDR3 length: 15 residues. The trim removed 6 bases at V and 4 bases at J, leaving 11 bases unmatched. The CDR3 spells CASSISRQGPTEAFF. DNA for the CDR3: TGTGCCAGCAGCATAAGCAGACAGGGACCCACTGAAGCTTTCTTT.

In DNA, the CDR3 is TGTGCCATCACAGGAACGGGGAACACTGAAGCTTTCTTT. Its translation is CAITGTGNTEAFF. V usage is TRBV10-3 and J usage is TRBJ1-1; D gene unclear. This CDR3 is built from 13 residues. Germline V gene sequence: CDR1 ENHRY, CDR2 SYGVKD. V was clipped by 7 bases and J by 1 base, with 10 bases between them.

The gene calls are TRBV30 and TRBJ2-7; D is perhaps TRBD1 or TRBD2 (5 bases each). V lost 0 bases to trimming and J lost 5 bases, with 11 bases between them. CDR1 and CDR2 from the germline V gene are GTSNPN and SVGIG (reference sequence). The CDR3 has 13 residues. In DNA, the CDR3 is TGTGCCTGGAGTGTGCAGGGAGTAGACGAGCAGTACTTC. Translation gives CAWSVQGVDEQYF.

This clonotype was seen a few times. The V and J genes are TRBV24-1 and TRBJ2-1; D is uncertain. Trimming removed 0 bases at V and 5 bases at J, with 10 bases between. CDR1 KGHDR and CDR2 SFDVKD come from the germline V gene. The CDR3 contains 15 residues. The CDR3 coding sequence is TGTGCCACCAGTGATTTGCGAACCCCACACAATGAGCAGTTCTTC. This codes for CATSDLRTPHNEQFF.

This clonotype turned up a few times. The chain links TRBV21-1 to TRBJ2-5; TRBD2, the table's D call, was not compared with the DNA. TRBV21-1 is reported as a pseudogene. This CDR3 comprises 13 residues. The DNA for the CDR3 is TGTGCCAGCACCCCAGGAGGAAAAGAGACCCAGTACTTC. Its translation is CASTPGGKETQYF.

The chain is built from TRBV5-6 and TRBJ2-4; D is ambiguous. The CDR3 contains 15 residues. In germline, CDR1 is SGHDT, CDR2 YYEEEE. The V end lost 0 bases, the J end lost 3 bases, and 10 bases lay between the germline ends. This chain's CDR3 is CASSLETSSKNIQYF. The CDR3 DNA is TGTGCCAGCAGCTTGGAGACCTCCAGCAAAAACATTCAGTACTTC.